These T cell receptor beta chains were read from a single sample in a study of T cells of healthy individuals. TCRdb passed the 5' RACE reads through MiXCR, listing each CDR3 protein once. Of approximately 52,000 distinct CDR3 sequences in the sample, about 15% were seen once. The receptors were gathered from a human donor in good health. The CDR3 runs from the conserved cysteine through the conserved F or W. Fields, in order: D gene, clone size, J gene, V gene, CDR3 DNA, CDR3 protein. D genes are given only for firm matches. The size field is filled for only some rows; it gives once, few, many or a size class.

>.|.|TRBJ2-5|TRBV15
TGTGCCACCAGCAGAGATCGTACAGACCAAGAGACCCAGTACTTC
CATSRDRTDQETQYF
>.|many|TRBJ2-7|TRBV7-8
TGTGCCAGCAGCCCACCTAACAACTACGAGCAGTACTTC
CASSPPNNYEQYF
>TRBD2|many|TRBJ2-1|TRBV29-1
TGCAGCGTTGTGGTTAGCGGGGGGGCCCATGAGCAGTTCTTC
CSVVVSGGAHEQFF
>TRBD1|.|TRBJ1-4|TRBV20-1
TGCAGTGCTGGACAGGGGTCGGGGGTTGCAACTAATGAAAAACTGTTTTTT
CSAGQGSGVATNEKLFF
>TRBD2|.|TRBJ2-5|TRBV6-5
TGTGCCAGCAGTTACTCGACGGGGGGGGGTAGGACCCAGTACTTC
CASSYSTGGGRTQYF
>.|.|TRBJ2-7|TRBV15
TGTGCCACCAGCAGAGGGTACTTGGACGAGCAGTACTTC
CATSRGYLDEQYF
>TRBD1|few|TRBJ1-5|TRBV6-2/TRBV6-3
TGTGCCAGCAGCCGACAGGGGGCTGGGGGTCAGCCCCAGCATTTT
CASSRQGAGGQPQHF
>TRBD2|many|TRBJ2-3|TRBV7-3
TGTGCCAGCAGCTCCCGACTAGCGGGGAATTATTTT
CASSSRLAGNYF
>TRBD2|few|TRBJ2-1|TRBV3-1
TGTGCCAGCAGCCGTGGGACTAGCACTGAGCAGTTCTTC
CASSRGTSTEQFF
>.|few|TRBJ1-1|TRBV7-9
TGTGCCAGCAGCTTGGCGGCTCTTGCGGCTGAAGCTTTCTTT
CASSLAALAAEAFF
>.|.|TRBJ2-7|TRBV20-1
TGCAGTGCTAGAGAAGGAGAAGCGGTGAACTACGAGCAGTACTTC
CSAREGEAVNYEQYF
>TRBD1|.|TRBJ1-1|TRBV7-9
TGTGCCAGCAGCTATACAGGGGGCACTGAAGCTTTCTTT
CASSYTGGTEAFF
>TRBD2|many|TRBJ2-1|TRBV24-1
TGTGCCACCTCTAGGGGACTAGCGGGAATGAATGAGCAGTTCTTC
CATSRGLAGMNEQFF
>TRBD2|large|TRBJ2-3|TRBV7-2
TGTGCCAGCAGCTTTCCGGGACTAGCGGTGACCTCTAGCACAGATACGCAGTATTTT
CASSFPGLAVTSSTDTQYF
>.|many|TRBJ2-7|TRBV12-3/TRBV12-4
TGTGCCAGCAGTTTAGGGTTCGGGGGTGTCTACGAGCAGTACTTC
CASSLGFGGVYEQYF
>TRBD1|many|TRBJ1-6|TRBV3-1
TGTGCCAGCAGCCAAGCGGACAGGGACAGGGGTAGGTCACCCCTCCACTTT
CASSQADRDRGRSPLHF
>TRBD2|.|TRBJ2-1|TRBV29-1
TGCAGCGTTGGGGGACTAGCGGGAGGGCCGGTTAATGAGCAGTTCTTC
CSVGGLAGGPVNEQFF
>.|few|TRBJ2-7|TRBV7-2
TGTGCCAGCAGCTTTAGGACGGGGTCCTACGAGCAGTACTTC
CASSFRTGSYEQYF
>TRBD2|many|TRBJ2-3|TRBV7-3
TGTGCCAGCAGCTTAACGATCCCGGGGGGAAGCACAGATACGCAGTATTTT
CASSLTIPGGSTDTQYF
>.|.|TRBJ1-6|TRBV19
TGTGCCAGTCGAGCTTTTCAGGGATCCTATAATTCACCCCTCCACTTT
CASRAFQGSYNSPLHF
>.|many|TRBJ1-6|TRBV4-1
TGCGCCAGCAGCCGCGCAGGGTCCCTTCTGGGGGCACCCCTCCACTTT
CASSRAGSLLGAPLHF
>TRBD1|many|TRBJ1-4|TRBV23-1
TGCGCCAGCAGTCAAGGCTTCGCGGCGAGACAGGGGAATGAAAAACTGTTTTTT
CASSQGFAARQGNEKLFF
>.|many|TRBJ1-2|TRBV20-1
TGCAGTGCTAGAGATCCCGCCGATTTTCGGGGAAACTATGGCTACACCTTC
CSARDPADFRGNYGYTF
>.|many|TRBJ1-1|TRBV20-1
TGCAGTGCTAGAGATATGAGGTCCCGGGCTTTCTTT
CSARDMRSRAFF
>TRBD1|many|TRBJ1-4|TRBV7-9
TGTGCCAGCAGCCGAGGACAGGGGACAACTAATGAAAAACTGTTTTTT
CASSRGQGTTNEKLFF
>TRBD2|many|TRBJ2-1|TRBV4-3
TGCGCCAGCAGCCAAGATCGGGCTAGCGGGAGGAGAGGTGAGCAGTTCTTC
CASSQDRASGRRGEQFF
>TRBD1|many|TRBJ2-1|TRBV30
TGTGCCTGGAGTCTGGGACAGGGGAATTACAATGAGCAGTTCTTC
CAWSLGQGNYNEQFF
>.|few|TRBJ2-3|TRBV7-2
TGTGCCAGCAGCTTACGGGGTTCGTGGACCACAGATACGCAGTATTTT
CASSLRGSWTTDTQYF
>.|.|TRBJ1-4|TRBV28
TGTGCCAGCAGTCCGGTCCTGGGTAATGAAAAACTGTTTTTT
CASSPVLGNEKLFF
>.|few|TRBJ2-1|TRBV9
TGTGCCAGCAGCGTTCGTCCGGCAGGGGCCTACAATGAGCAGTTCTTC
CASSVRPAGAYNEQFF
>TRBD2|.|TRBJ2-3|TRBV9
TGTGCCAGCACCGTGACAAGCGGGGTGGACACAGATACGCAGTATTTT
CASTVTSGVDTDTQYF
>.|few|TRBJ1-2|TRBV11-2
TGTGCCAGCAGCTTCATCCCCGACTATGGCTACACCTTC
CASSFIPDYGYTF
>.|few|TRBJ2-3|TRBV20-1
TGCAGTGCCCAGAGGAGCACAGATACGCAGTATTTT
CSAQRSTDTQYF
>.|.|TRBJ1-4|TRBV7-2
TGTGCCAGCAGCTTAGTCTCGGCAAGGACCGAAAAACTGTTTTTT
CASSLVSARTEKLFF
>.|.|TRBJ2-5|TRBV20-1
TGCAGTGCTAGAGACCTACACAAGTTTCAAGAGACCCAGTACTTC
CSARDLHKFQETQYF
>.|many|TRBJ1-5|TRBV3-2
TGTGCCAGCAGCCGGGGGAACTTGGTTAGGAGCAATCAGCCCCAGCATTTT
CASSRGNLVRSNQPQHF
>TRBD2|.|TRBJ2-1|TRBV5-8
TGTGCCAGCAGCTTGGGACTAGCTCGGGCCTACAATGAGCAGTTCTTC
CASSLGLARAYNEQFF
>TRBD1|many|TRBJ2-2|TRBV10-3
TGTGCCATCAGACCCGGGACAGGGGGCACCGGGGAGCTGTTTTTT
CAIRPGTGGTGELFF
>TRBD1|once|TRBJ2-7|TRBV7-2
TGTGCCAGCAGATTCCAGGGGGCGGGAGAGCAGTACTTC
CASRFQGAGEQYF
>TRBD2|few|TRBJ2-1|TRBV20-1
TGCAGTGTTAAGGGCCTAGCGGGAATTGAGCAGTTCTTC
CSVKGLAGIEQFF
>.|.|TRBJ1-6|TRBV30
TGTGCCTGGACCGGACAGAGTAATAATTCACCCCTCCACTTT
CAWTGQSNNSPLHF